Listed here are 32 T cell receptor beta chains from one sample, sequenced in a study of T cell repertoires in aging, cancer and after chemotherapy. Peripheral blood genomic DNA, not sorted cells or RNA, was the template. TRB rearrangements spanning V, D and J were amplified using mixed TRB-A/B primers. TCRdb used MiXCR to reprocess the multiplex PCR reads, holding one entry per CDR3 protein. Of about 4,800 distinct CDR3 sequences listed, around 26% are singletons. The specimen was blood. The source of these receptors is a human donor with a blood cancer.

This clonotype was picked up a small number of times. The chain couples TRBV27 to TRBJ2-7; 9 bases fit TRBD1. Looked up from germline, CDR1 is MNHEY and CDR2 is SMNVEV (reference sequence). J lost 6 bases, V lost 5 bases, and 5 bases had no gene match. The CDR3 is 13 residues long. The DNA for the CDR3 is TGTGCCAGCAGTCGTAAGACAGGGGGCGAGCAGTACTTC. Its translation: CASSRKTGGEQYF.

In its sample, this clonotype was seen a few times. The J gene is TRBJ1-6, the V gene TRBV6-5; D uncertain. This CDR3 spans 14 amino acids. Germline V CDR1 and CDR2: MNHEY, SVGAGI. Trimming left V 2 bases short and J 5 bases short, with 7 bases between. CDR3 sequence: CASSYGIHNSPLHF. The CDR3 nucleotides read TGTGCCAGCAGTTACGGGATTCATAATTCACCCCTCCACTTT.

CDR3 DNA sequence: TGTGCCAGCAGCACCCGGGCCCGGGGCGATGAAGCTTTCTTT. It yields the protein CASSTRARGDEAFF. The chain couples TRBV11-3 to TRBJ1-1; possibly TRBD1 for D (5 bases). Looked up from germline, CDR1 is SGHNT and CDR2 is YENEEA. The CDR3 runs to 14 residues. V was clipped by 5 bases and J by 7 bases, with 17 bases between them. Together with reference TRBV11-3 and TRBJ1-1, the CDR3 gives the full variable domain: EAGVVQSPRYKIIEKKQPVAFWCNPISGHNTLYWYLQNLGQGPELLIRYENEEAVDDSQLPKDRFSAERLKGVDSTLKIQPAELGDSAVYLCASSTRARGDEAFFGQGTRLTVV.

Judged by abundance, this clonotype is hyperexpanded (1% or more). The CDR3 nucleotides are TGTGCCAGCAGCTTAGTAGCGGGTGGAGGGGAGACCCAGTACTTC. The encoded protein is CASSLVAGGGETQYF. This sequence joins TRBV5-6 and TRBJ2-5, with 7 bases aligning to TRBD2. The ends lost 2 bases at V and 5 bases at J; junction bases unmatched: 9. This CDR3 is 15 amino acids long. CDR1 is SGHDT, CDR2 YYEEEE, per germline. The whole variable domain, filled in from reference TRBV5-6 and TRBJ2-5, reads DAGVTQSPTHLIKTRGQQVTLRCSPKSGHDTVSWYQQALGQGPQFIFQYYEEEERQRGNFPDRFSGHQFPNYSSELNVNALLLGDSALYLCASSLVAGGGETQYFGPGTRLLVL.

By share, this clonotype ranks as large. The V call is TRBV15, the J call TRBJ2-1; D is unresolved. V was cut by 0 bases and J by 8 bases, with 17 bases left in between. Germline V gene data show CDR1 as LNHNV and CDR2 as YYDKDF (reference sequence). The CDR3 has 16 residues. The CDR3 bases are TGTGCCACCAGCAGAGATGATTGGGTCATCGGCGATGAGCAGTTCTTC. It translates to CATSRDDWVIGDEQFF.

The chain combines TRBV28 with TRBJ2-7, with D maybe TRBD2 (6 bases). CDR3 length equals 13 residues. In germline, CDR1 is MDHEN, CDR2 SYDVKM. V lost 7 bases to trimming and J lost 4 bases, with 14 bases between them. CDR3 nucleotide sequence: TGTGCCAGCATCCGGGGGATCAAGTACGAGCAGTACTTC. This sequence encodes CASIRGIKYEQYF. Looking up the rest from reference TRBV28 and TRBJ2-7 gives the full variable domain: DVKVTQSSRYLVKRTGEKVFLECVQDMDHENMFWYRQDPGLGLRLIYFSYDVKMKEKGDIPEGYSVSREKKERFSLILESASTNQTSMYLCASIRGIKYEQYFGPGTRLTVT.

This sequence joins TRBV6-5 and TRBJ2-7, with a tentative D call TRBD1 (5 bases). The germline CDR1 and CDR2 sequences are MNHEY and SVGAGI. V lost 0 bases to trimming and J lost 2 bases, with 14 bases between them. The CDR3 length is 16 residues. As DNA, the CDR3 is TGTGCCAGCAGTTACTCGATAGGAAGGGGCCCCTACGAGCAGTACTTC. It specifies CASSYSIGRGPYEQYF.

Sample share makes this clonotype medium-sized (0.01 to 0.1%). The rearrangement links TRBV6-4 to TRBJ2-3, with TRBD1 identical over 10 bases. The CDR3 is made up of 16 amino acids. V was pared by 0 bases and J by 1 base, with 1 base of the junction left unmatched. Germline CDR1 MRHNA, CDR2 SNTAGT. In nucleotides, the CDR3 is TGTGCCAGCAGTGACTCGACAGGGGGCGGCACAGATACGCAGTATTTT. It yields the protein CASSDSTGGGTDTQYF.

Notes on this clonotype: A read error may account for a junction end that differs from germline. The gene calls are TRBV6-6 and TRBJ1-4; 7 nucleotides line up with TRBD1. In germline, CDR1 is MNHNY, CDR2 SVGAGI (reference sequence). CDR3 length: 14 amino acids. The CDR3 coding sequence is TGTGCCACCAGTGATGGATACAGGGGAGGAAAACTGTTTTTT. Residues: CATSDGYRGGKLFF.

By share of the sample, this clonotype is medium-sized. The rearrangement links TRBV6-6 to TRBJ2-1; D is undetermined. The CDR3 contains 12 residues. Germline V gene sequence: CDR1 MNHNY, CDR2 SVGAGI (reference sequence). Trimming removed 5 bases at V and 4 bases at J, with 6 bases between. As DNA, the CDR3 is TGTGCCAGCAGTCGACCGTACAATGAGCAGTTCTTC. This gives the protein CASSRPYNEQFF.

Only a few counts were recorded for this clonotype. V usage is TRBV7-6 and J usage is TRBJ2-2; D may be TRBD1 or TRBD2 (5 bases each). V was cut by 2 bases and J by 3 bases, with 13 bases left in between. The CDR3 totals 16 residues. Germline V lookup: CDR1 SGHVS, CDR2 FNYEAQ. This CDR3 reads CASSLSKGRDTGELFF. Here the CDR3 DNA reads TGTGCCAGCAGCTTAAGTAAGGGACGGGACACCGGGGAGCTGTTTTTT.

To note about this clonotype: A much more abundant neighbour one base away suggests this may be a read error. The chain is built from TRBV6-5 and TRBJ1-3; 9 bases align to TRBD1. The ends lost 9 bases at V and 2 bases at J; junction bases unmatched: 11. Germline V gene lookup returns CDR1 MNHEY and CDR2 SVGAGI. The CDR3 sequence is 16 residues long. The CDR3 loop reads CARSHQGQGAGNTIYF. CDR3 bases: TGTGCCAGAAGTCACCAGGGACAGGGCGCTGGAAACACCATATATTTT.

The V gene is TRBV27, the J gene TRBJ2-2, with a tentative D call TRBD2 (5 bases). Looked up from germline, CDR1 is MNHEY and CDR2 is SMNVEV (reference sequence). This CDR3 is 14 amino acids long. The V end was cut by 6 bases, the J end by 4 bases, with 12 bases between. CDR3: CASRRGGSTGELFF. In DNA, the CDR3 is TGTGCCAGCAGGAGAGGTGGGAGCACCGGGGAGCTGTTTTTT.

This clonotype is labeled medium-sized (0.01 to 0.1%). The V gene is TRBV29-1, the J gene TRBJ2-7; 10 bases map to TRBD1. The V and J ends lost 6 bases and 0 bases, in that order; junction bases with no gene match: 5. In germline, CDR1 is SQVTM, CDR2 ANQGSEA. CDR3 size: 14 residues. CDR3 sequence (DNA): TGCAGCGTGGTGGACAGGGGGGCCTCCTACGAGCAGTACTTC. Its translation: CSVVDRGASYEQYF.

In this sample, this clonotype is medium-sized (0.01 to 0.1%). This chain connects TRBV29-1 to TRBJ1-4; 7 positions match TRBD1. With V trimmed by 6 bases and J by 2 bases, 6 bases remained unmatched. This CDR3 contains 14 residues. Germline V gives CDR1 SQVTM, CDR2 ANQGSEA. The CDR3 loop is CSVTGLSTNEKLFF. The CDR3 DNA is TGCAGCGTGACAGGGCTATCGACTAATGAAAAACTGTTTTTT.

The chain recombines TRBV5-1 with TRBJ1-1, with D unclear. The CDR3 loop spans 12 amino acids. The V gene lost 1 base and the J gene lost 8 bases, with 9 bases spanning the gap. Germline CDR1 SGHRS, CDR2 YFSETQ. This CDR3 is CASSLPGAEAFF. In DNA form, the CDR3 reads TGCGCCAGCAGCTTGCCAGGAGCCGAAGCTTTCTTT.

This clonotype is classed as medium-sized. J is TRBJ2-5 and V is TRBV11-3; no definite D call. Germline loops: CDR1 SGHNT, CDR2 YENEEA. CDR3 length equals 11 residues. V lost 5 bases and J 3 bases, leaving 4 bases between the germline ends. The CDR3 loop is CASSTEETQYF. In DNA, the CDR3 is TGTGCCAGCAGCACCGAAGAGACCCAGTACTTC. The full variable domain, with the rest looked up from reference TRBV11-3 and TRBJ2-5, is EAGVVQSPRYKIIEKKQPVAFWCNPISGHNTLYWYLQNLGQGPELLIRYENEEAVDDSQLPKDRFSAERLKGVDSTLKIQPAELGDSAVYLCASSTEETQYFGPGTRLLVL.

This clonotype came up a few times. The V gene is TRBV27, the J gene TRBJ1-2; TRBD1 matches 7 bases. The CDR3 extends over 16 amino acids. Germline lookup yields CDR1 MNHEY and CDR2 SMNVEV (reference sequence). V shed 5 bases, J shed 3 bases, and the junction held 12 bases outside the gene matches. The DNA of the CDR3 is TGTGCCAGCAGTGGAATTTCAGGGGGTAGGGACTATGGCTACACCTTC. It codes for CASSGISGGRDYGYTF.

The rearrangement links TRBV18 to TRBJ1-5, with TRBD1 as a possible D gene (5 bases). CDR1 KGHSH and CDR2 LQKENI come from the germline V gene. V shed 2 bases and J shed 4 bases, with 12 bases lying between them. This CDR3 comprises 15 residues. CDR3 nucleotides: TGTGCCAGCTCACCAACCTTTGGACAAAATCAGCCCCAGCATTTT. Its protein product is CASSPTFGQNQPQHF.

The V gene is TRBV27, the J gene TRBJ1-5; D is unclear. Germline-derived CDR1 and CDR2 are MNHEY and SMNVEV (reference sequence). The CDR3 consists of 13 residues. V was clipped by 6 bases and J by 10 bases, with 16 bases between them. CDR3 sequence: CASSSDGERPQHF. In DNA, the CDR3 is TGTGCCAGCAGCTCTGACGGGGAGCGACCCCAGCATTTT.

CDR3 coding DNA: TGTGCCAGTAGTATAGATGAGCTCCGTCAGCCCCAGCATTTT. Amino acid sequence: CASSIDELRQPQHF. This rearrangement joins TRBV19 to TRBJ1-5; no clear D gene. V was shortened by 0 bases and J by 6 bases, with 9 bases between the two germline ends. The CDR3 runs 14 residues. Germline lookup yields CDR1 LNHDA and CDR2 SQIVND (reference sequence).

The CDR3 reads CASSARDRKNSPLHF. CDR3 coding DNA: TGTGCCAGTAGTGCCCGGGACAGAAAAAATTCACCCCTCCACTTT. The rearrangement links TRBV19 to TRBJ1-6; 7 bases match TRBD1. Per germline, CDR1 LNHDA and CDR2 SQIVND (reference sequence). This CDR3 region has 15 residues. J was trimmed by 7 bases and V by 5 bases; bases with no gene match: 8.

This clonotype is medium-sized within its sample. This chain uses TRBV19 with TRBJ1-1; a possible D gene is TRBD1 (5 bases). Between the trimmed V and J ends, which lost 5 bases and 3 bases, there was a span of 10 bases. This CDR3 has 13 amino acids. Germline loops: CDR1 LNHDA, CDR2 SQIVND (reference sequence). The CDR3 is CASSLGGDTEAFF. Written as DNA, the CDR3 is TGTGCCAGTAGTCTGGGGGGGGACACTGAAGCTTTCTTT.

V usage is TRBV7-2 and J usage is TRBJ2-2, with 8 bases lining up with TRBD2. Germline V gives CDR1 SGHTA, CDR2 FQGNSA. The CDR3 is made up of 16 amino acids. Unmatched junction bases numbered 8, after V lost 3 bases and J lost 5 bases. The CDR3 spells CASSLVGGAKTGELFF. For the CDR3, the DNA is TGTGCCAGCAGCTTGGTCGGGGGGGCTAAAACCGGGGAGCTGTTTTTT.

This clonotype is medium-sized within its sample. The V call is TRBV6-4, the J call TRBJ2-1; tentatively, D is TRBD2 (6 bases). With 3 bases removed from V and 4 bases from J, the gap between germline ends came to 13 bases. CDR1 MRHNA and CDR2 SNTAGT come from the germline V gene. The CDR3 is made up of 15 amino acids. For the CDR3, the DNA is TGTGCCAGCAGTGAAAATTCGGGAGAGTACAATGAGCAGTTCTTC. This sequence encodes CASSENSGEYNEQFF.

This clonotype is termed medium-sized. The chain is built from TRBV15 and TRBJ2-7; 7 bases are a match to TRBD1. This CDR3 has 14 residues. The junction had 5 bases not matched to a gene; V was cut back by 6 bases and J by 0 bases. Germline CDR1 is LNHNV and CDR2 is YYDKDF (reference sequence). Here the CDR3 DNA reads TGTGCCACCAGAAGGGACAGAGGCTCCTACGAGCAGTACTTC. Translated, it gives CATRRDRGSYEQYF.

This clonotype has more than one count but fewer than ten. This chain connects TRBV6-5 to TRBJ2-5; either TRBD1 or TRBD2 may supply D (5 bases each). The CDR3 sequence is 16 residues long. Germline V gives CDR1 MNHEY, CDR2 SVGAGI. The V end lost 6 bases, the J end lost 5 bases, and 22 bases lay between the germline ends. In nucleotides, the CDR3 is TGTGCCAGCAGCGTCGGGACGGCCCAACAAGGGGAGACCCAGTACTTC. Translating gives CASSVGTAQQGETQYF.

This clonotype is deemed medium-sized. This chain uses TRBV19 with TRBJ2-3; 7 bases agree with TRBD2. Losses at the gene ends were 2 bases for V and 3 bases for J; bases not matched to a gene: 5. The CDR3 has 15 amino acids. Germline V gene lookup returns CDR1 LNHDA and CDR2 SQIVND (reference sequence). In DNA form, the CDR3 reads TGTGCCAGTAGTATAACGGGGGAGGGGACAGATACGCAGTATTTT. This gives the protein CASSITGEGTDTQYF.

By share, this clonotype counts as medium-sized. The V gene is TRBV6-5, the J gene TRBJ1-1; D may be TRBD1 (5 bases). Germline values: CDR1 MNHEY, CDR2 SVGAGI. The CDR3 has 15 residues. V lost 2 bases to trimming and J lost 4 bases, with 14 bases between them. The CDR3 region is CASSYEQVVGTEAFF. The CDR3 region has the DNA TGTGCCAGCAGTTACGAACAGGTAGTGGGCACTGAAGCTTTCTTT.

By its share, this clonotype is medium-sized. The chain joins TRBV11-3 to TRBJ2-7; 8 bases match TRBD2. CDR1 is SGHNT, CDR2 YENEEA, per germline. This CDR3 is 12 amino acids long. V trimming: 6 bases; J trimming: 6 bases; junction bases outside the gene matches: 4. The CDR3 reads CASSLTSVEQYF. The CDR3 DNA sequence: TGTGCCAGCAGTCTGACTAGCGTCGAGCAGTACTTC.

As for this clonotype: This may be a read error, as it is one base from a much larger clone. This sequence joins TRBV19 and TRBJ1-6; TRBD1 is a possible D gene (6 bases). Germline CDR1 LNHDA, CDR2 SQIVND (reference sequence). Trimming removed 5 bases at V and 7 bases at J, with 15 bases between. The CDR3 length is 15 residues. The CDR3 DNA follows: TGTGCCAGTAGTGCCACAGGGTCCTCAAATTCACCCCTCCACTTT. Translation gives CASSATGSSNSPLHF.

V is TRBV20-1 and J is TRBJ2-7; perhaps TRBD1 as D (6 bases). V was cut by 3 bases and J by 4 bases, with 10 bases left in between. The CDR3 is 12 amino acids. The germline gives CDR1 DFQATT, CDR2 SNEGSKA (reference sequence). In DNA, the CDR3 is TGCAGTGCTAGTATCAGGGGTTACGAGCAGTACTTC. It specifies CSASIRGYEQYF.